This is a list of T cell receptor beta chains from one sample in a study of T cell repertoires in cytomegalovirus infection. TCRdb independently ran MiXCR on the reads; one entry per CDR3 protein. This table has 150,000 to 190,000 distinct CDR3 sequences, around a quarter appearing once. Source material: PBMCs. The receptors originated from a human donor in good health (CMV status not recorded). Some clones in this sample may be carry-over from other donors' samples. The CDR3 runs from the conserved cysteine through the conserved F or W. A D gene is named only where the DNA matches it firmly. Clone size is not always given. Where it is, it says once, few, many or a class for expanded clones.

v_call,j_call,d_call,clone_size,cdr3_nt,cdr3_aa
TRBV7-2,TRBJ1-2,.,many,TGTGCCAGCAGCAGAGTTAGTGGCGGGGCTAACTATGGCTACACCTTC,CASSRVSGGANYGYTF
TRBV18,TRBJ2-1,.,few,TGTGCCAGCTCACCACAGAGCAATGAGCAGTTCTTC,CASSPQSNEQFF
TRBV5-3,TRBJ2-7,TRBD2,.,TGTGCCAGCAGCTTGGGCCGAGGGGGCGGGAGGGACGAGCAGTACTTC,CASSLGRGGGRDEQYF
TRBV11-3,TRBJ1-1,.,many,TGTGCCAGCAGCTCGCGCATGAACACTGAAGCTTTCTTT,CASSSRMNTEAFF
TRBV25-1,TRBJ1-2,.,.,TGTGCCAGCAGTGAACCGGGGGCCAACTATGGCTACACCTTC,CASSEPGANYGYTF
TRBV6-2/TRBV6-3,TRBJ2-1,.,few,TGTGCCAGCTCCACTAGCTGGGACAATGAGCAGTTCTTC,CASSTSWDNEQFF
TRBV12-3/TRBV12-4,TRBJ1-6,.,.,TGTGCCAGCAGTCTATTTAGCTCACCCCTCCACTTT,CASSLFSSPLHF
TRBV15,TRBJ1-4,.,.,TGTGCCACCAGCAGAGTCGGAGTAGGGGACGTGGAAAAACTGTTTTTT,CATSRVGVGDVEKLFF
TRBV5-1,TRBJ2-1,TRBD1,few,TGCGCCAGCAGCTTGTTATCGACAGGGAGAGCTTACAATGAGCAGTTCTTC,CASSLLSTGRAYNEQFF
TRBV6-1,TRBJ2-7,.,few,TGTGCCAGCAGTGAACGACAGCACTCCTACGAGCAGTACTTC,CASSERQHSYEQYF
TRBV7-2,TRBJ1-6,.,few,TGTGCCAGCAGCTTAGTTGGCCTTAATAATTCACCCCTCCACTTT,CASSLVGLNNSPLHF
TRBV29-1,TRBJ1-3,.,.,TGCAGCGTTGAAGAATACAGTCACTCTGGAAACACCATATATTTT,CSVEEYSHSGNTIYF
TRBV28,TRBJ1-1,.,.,TGTGCCAGCAGTTCCCCCCGGAGCGCCATGAACACTGAAGCTTTCTTT,CASSSPRSAMNTEAFF
TRBV7-2,TRBJ2-1,TRBD2,many,TGTGCCAGCAGCGCCGGGGGGGCGCAGAATGAGCAGTTCTTC,CASSAGGAQNEQFF
TRBV28,TRBJ1-5,.,once,TGTGCCAGCAGTCCAAACAGGGCCGTCGGCAATCAGCCCCAGCATTTT,CASSPNRAVGNQPQHF
TRBV4-3,TRBJ2-7,.,once,TGCGCCAGCAGCCAAGAAGGGTCCTCCTACGAGCAGTACTTC,CASSQEGSSYEQYF
TRBV3-1,TRBJ1-5,.,.,TGTGCCAGCAGCCAAGATCTTAAACAGCCCCAGCATTTT,CASSQDLKQPQHF
TRBV7-9,TRBJ1-2,.,few,TGTGCCAGCAGCTTTTCCCCAGGGACATATGGCTACACCTTC,CASSFSPGTYGYTF
TRBV20-1,TRBJ1-5,.,few,TGCAGTGGCGCTATCCGAGCCGTCGGGGGCGCCCAGCATTTT,CSGAIRAVGGAQHF
TRBV7-6,TRBJ1-5,TRBD1,many,TGTGCCAGCAGCTTAGTAGGGGGCCCAAGTCAGCCCCAGCATTTT,CASSLVGGPSQPQHF
TRBV20-1,TRBJ2-1,.,.,TGCAGTGCAAGGCCCTGGCGGGACTTCAATGAGCAGTTCTTC,CSARPWRDFNEQFF
TRBV10-3,TRBJ2-2,TRBD1,.,TGTGCCATCAGAACGGGACAGGCGAACACCGGGGAGCTGTTTTTT,CAIRTGQANTGELFF
TRBV28,TRBJ2-1,TRBD1,.,TGTGCCAGCAAAAGGCCCGGGACAGGGGTACCCTACAATGAGCAGTTCTTC,CASKRPGTGVPYNEQFF
TRBV28,TRBJ1-1,.,.,TGTGCCAGCAGTTTTCTGAGGGGAGAGACTGAAGCTTTCTTT,CASSFLRGETEAFF
TRBV20-1,TRBJ2-7,TRBD2,.,TGCAGTGCTAGAGCTCCCTCTAGGTCTCTAGCGGGGGAGCACTACGAGCAGTACTTC,CSARAPSRSLAGEHYEQYF
TRBV7-2,TRBJ2-3,.,many,TGTGCCAGCAGCTTACGTCTAGCTCCAGATACGCAGTATTTT,CASSLRLAPDTQYF
TRBV7-2,TRBJ2-3,.,.,TGTGCCAGCAGCCCCAGGGACTGGGCGGAAGATACGCAGTATTTT,CASSPRDWAEDTQYF
TRBV7-8,TRBJ1-5,TRBD1,many,TGTGCCAGCAGCTTAGGGACAGGGAATCAGCCCCAGCATTTT,CASSLGTGNQPQHF
TRBV7-2,TRBJ2-4,TRBD2,.,TGTGCCAGCAGCTTAGAGGTCTCTAGCGGGAATCAGTACTTC,CASSLEVSSGNQYF
TRBV28,TRBJ1-3,TRBD1,.,TGTGCCAGCAGTCCGGGACAGGGAGTCTCTGGAAACACCATATATTTT,CASSPGQGVSGNTIYF
TRBV7-6,TRBJ2-7,.,many,TGTGCCAGCAGCTTAGCCGACAAGAACTCCTACGAGCAGTACTTC,CASSLADKNSYEQYF
TRBV9,TRBJ2-3,TRBD2,.,TGTGCCAGCAGCTCCTCTGGCGGGGGGTACACAGATACGCAGTATTTT,CASSSSGGGYTDTQYF
TRBV29-1,TRBJ2-7,.,few,TGCAGCGTTGCGGGACTTCTGGTTGGGGGCTCCTACGAGCAGTACTTC,CSVAGLLVGGSYEQYF
TRBV6-1,TRBJ2-6,.,many,TGTGCCAGCATCCACCACGGTCAGGGGCCAGGGGCCAACGTCCTGACTTTC,CASIHHGQGPGANVLTF
TRBV7-4,TRBJ2-1,.,.,TGTGCCAGCATTCGGACGGGGAGTGAGCAGTTCTTC,CASIRTGSEQFF
TRBV10-3,TRBJ1-1,.,few,TGTGCCATCGGAAAGAACACTGAAGCTTTCTTT,CAIGKNTEAFF
TRBV10-3,TRBJ2-1,.,.,TGTGCCATCAGTGAAAGGGATGAGCAGTTCTTC,CAISERDEQFF
TRBV4-1,TRBJ1-6,TRBD1,.,TGCGCCAGCAGCCAGCAGGACAGGGGGTATAATTCACCCCTCCACTTT,CASSQQDRGYNSPLHF
TRBV7-9,TRBJ2-1,TRBD1,few,TGTGCCAGCAGCGACAGGACAGGTGGGAATGAGCAGTTCTTC,CASSDRTGGNEQFF
TRBV12-3/TRBV12-4,TRBJ1-2,.,.,TGTGCCAGCAGTTTGCAGATAAACTATGGCTACACCTTC,CASSLQINYGYTF
TRBV6-2/TRBV6-3,TRBJ2-7,TRBD1,.,TGTGCCAGCACCTCGACAGGGCGCTACGAGCAGTACTTC,CASTSTGRYEQYF
TRBV5-4,TRBJ2-5,TRBD2,few,TGTGCCAGTTCCGGGACTAGCGGGAGAAGGACCCAGTACTTC,CASSGTSGRRTQYF
TRBV27,TRBJ1-4,.,.,TGTGCCAGCAGTTTCCACGGGGTCAGAGAAAAACTGTTTTTT,CASSFHGVREKLFF
TRBV5-8,TRBJ1-1,.,.,TGTGCCAGCAGCATGGGGCCGGGGCCGGCTGACACTGAAGCTTTCTTT,CASSMGPGPADTEAFF
TRBV7-2,TRBJ1-2,.,many,TGTGCCAGCAGCTTGGTCAGGACAGATGGCTACACCTTC,CASSLVRTDGYTF
TRBV28,TRBJ2-3,.,.,TGTGCCAGCAAACGCCCCGGGACTTCAGATACGCAGTATTTT,CASKRPGTSDTQYF
TRBV15,TRBJ2-5,.,.,TGTGCCACCAGCAGATACAGACAGAAAGAGACCCAGTACTTC,CATSRYRQKETQYF
TRBV19,TRBJ2-7,TRBD1,few,TGTGCCAGTACTCCGGGACAGACAAGCTCCTACGAGCAGTACTTC,CASTPGQTSSYEQYF
TRBV28,TRBJ2-3,.,.,TGTGCCAGCAGTTCGGGACACCCCCGGGATACGCAGTATTTT,CASSSGHPRDTQYF
TRBV12-3/TRBV12-4,TRBJ2-2,TRBD2,few,TGTGCCAGCATTTTTAGCGGGGCCCGGTCCACCGGGGAGCTGTTTTTT,CASIFSGARSTGELFF
TRBV10-2,TRBJ2-4,.,.,TGCGCCAGCAGTGAGTCCGGGTACGCCAAAAACATTCAGTACTTC,CASSESGYAKNIQYF
TRBV5-1,TRBJ2-1,.,many,TGCGCCAGCAAGGGCGGGATTGGGAATGAGCAGTTCTTC,CASKGGIGNEQFF
TRBV10-3,TRBJ2-5,TRBD2,.,TGTGCCATCAGTGAGTCAGGTTTTAGCGGGATACAGACCCAGTACTTC,CAISESGFSGIQTQYF
TRBV28,TRBJ1-5,.,.,TGTGCCAGCAGTCCCCCGGGGGCAAATCAGCCCCAGCATTTT,CASSPPGANQPQHF
TRBV28,TRBJ2-7,TRBD2,few,TGTGCCAGCACCCCCCTCGGACTAGCGGGAGGAAACGAGCAGTACTTC,CASTPLGLAGGNEQYF
TRBV6-2/TRBV6-3,TRBJ1-1,.,.,TGTGCCAGCAGTGTAAAGTCGAACACTGAAGCTTTCTTT,CASSVKSNTEAFF
TRBV4-1,TRBJ1-1,.,few,TGCGCCAGCAGCTCGACAGGTGGGGACACTGAAGCTTTCTTT,CASSSTGGDTEAFF
TRBV11-3,TRBJ2-5,.,many,TGTGCCAGCAGCTTAGGTTGGGGTGAGACCCAGTACTTC,CASSLGWGETQYF
TRBV7-2,TRBJ2-7,.,many,TGTGCCAGCAGCTTCCGGGACTCCAGCTCCTACGAGCAGTACTTC,CASSFRDSSSYEQYF
TRBV25-1,TRBJ2-5,.,few,TGTGCCAGCAGCGCGGGTCGGGAGACCCAGTACTTC,CASSAGRETQYF